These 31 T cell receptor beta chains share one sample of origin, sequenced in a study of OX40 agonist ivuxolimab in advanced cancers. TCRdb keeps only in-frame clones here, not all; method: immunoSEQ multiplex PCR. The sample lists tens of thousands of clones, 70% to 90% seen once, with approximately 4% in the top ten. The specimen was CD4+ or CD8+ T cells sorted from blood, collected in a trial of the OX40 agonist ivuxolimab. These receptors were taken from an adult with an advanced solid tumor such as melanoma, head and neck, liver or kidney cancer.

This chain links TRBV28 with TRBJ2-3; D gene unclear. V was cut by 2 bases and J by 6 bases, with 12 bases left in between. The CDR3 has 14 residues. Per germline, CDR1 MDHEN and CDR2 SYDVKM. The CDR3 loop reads CASSLEHSGDTQYF. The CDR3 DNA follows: TGTGCCAGCAGTTTAGAACACTCTGGGGATACGCAGTATTTT. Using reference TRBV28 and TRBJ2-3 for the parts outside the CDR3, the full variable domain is DVKVTQSSRYLVKRTGEKVFLECVQDMDHENMFWYRQDPGLGLRLIYFSYDVKMKEKGDIPEGYSVSREKKERFSLILESASTNQTSMYLCASSLEHSGDTQYFGPGTRLTVL.

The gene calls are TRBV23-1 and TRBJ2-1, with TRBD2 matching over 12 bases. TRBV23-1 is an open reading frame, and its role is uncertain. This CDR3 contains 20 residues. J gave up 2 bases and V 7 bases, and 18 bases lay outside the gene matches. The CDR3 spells CASTPPTSGRPPAPYNEQFF. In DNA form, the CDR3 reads TGCGCCAGCACACCCCCCACTAGCGGGAGGCCCCCAGCCCCCTACAATGAGCAGTTCTTC.

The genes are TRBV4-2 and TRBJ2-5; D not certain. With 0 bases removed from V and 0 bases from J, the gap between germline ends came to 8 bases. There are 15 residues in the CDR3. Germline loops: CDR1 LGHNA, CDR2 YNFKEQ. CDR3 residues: CASSQDRRYQETQYF. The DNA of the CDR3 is TGTGCCAGCAGCCAAGATCGGCGTTACCAAGAGACCCAGTACTTC.

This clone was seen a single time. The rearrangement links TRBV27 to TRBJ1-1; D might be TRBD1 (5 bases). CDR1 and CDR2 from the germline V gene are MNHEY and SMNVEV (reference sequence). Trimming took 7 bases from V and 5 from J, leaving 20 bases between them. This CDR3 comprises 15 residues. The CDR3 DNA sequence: TGTGCCAGCACCAGATCGGCAGCCTGGGGGACTGAAGCTTTCTTT. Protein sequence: CASTRSAAWGTEAFF.

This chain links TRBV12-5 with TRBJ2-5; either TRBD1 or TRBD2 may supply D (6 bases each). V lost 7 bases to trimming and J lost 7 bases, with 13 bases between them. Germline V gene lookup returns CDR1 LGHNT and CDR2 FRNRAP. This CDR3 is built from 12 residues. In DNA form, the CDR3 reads TGTGCTAGTGAAGCGGAGGGGGGGACCCAGTACTTC. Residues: CASEAEGGTQYF. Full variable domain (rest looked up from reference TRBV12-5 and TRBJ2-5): DARVTQTPRHKVTEMGQEVTMRCQPILGHNTVFWYRQTMMQGLELLAYFRNRAPLDDSGMPKDRFSAEMPDATLATLKIQPSEPRDSAVYFCASEAEGGTQYFGPGTRLLVL.

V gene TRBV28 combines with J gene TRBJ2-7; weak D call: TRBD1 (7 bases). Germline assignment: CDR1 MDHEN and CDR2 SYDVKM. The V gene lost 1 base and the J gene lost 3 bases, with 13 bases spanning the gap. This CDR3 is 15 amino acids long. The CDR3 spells CASSLSGGQGYEQYF. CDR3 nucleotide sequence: TGTGCCAGCAGTTTATCAGGGGGGCAGGGCTACGAGCAGTACTTC.

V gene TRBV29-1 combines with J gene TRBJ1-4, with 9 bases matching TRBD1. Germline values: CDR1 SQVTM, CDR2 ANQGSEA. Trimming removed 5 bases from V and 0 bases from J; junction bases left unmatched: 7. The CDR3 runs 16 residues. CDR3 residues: CSVRQGGTSTNEKLFF. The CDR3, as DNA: TGCAGCGTTAGACAGGGGGGAACTTCAACTAATGAAAAACTGTTTTTT.

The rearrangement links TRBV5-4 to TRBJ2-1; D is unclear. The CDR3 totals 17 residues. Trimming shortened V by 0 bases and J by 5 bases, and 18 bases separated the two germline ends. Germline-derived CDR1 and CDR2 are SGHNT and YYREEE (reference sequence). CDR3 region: CASSLVGRLSKNNEQFF. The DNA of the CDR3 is TGTGCCAGCAGCTTGGTGGGCCGGCTCTCGAAAAACAATGAGCAGTTCTTC.

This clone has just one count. CDR3 sequence (DNA): TGTGCCAGCAGCTTATACAGGAGCACAGATACGCAGTATTTT. As protein: CASSLYRSTDTQYF. The chain is built from TRBV7-2 and TRBJ2-3; D perhaps matches TRBD1 (5 bases). The CDR3 has 14 residues. Between the trimmed V and J ends, which lost 2 bases and 0 bases, there was a span of 6 bases. Germline assignment: CDR1 SGHTA and CDR2 FQGNSA.

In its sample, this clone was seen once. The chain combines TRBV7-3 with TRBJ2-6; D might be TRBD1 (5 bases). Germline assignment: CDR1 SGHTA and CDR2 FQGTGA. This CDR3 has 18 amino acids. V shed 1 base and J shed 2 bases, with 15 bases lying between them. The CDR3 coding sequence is TGTGCCAGCAGCTTAATGGACATCCAAGGGCCTGGGGCCAACGTCCTGACTTTC. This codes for CASSLMDIQGPGANVLTF.

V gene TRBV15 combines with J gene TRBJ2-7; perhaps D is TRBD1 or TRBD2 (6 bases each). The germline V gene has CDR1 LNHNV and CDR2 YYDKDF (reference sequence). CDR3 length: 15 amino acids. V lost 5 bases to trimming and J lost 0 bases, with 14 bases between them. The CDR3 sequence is CATSPQGRRSYEQYF. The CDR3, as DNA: TGTGCCACCAGCCCCCAGGGGAGGCGCTCCTACGAGCAGTACTTC.

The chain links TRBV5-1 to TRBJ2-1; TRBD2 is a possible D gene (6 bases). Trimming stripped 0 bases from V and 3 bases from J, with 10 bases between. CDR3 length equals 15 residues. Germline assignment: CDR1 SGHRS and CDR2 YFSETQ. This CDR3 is CASSLVLADYNEQFF. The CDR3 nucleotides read TGCGCCAGCAGCTTGGTACTAGCTGACTACAATGAGCAGTTCTTC.

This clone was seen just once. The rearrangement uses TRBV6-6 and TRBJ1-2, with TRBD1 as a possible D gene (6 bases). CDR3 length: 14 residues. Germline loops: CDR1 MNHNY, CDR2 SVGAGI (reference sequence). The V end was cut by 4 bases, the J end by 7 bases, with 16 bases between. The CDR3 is CASSSPQQGSGYTF. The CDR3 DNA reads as TGTGCCAGCAGTTCCCCCCAACAGGGTTCTGGCTACACCTTC.

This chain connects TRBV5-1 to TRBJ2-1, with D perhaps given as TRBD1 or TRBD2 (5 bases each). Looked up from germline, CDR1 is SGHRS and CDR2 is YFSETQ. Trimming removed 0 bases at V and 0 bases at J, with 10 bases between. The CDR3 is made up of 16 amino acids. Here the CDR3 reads CASSLEGESSYNEQFF. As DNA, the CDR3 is TGCGCCAGCAGCTTGGAAGGGGAGAGCTCCTACAATGAGCAGTTCTTC.

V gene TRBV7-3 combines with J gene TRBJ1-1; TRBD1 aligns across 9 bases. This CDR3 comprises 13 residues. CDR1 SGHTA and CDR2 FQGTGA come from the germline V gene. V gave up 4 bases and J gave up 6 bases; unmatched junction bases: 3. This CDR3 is CASSSRTGAEAFF. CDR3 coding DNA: TGTGCCAGCAGCTCCCGGACAGGGGCTGAAGCTTTCTTT.

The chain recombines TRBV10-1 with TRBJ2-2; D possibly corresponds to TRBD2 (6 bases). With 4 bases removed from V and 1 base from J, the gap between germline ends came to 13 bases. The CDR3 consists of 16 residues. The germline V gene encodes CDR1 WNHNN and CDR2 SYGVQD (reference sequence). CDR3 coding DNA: TGCGCCAGCAGTGCCGCGGAGGGTCGGAACACCGGGGAGCTGTTTTTT. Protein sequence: CASSAAEGRNTGELFF.

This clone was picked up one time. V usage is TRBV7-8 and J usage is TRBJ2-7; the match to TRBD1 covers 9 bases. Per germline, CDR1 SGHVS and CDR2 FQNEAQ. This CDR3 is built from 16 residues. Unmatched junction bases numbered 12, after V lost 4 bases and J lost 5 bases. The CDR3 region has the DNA TGTGCCAGCAGCTCTCCTCCGGGACAGGGAGTCCACGAGCAGTACTTC. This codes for CASSSPPGQGVHEQYF.

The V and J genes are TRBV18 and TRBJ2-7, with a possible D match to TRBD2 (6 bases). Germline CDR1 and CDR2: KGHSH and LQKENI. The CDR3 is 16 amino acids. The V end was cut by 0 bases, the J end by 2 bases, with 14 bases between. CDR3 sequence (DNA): TGTGCCAGCTCACCACCCTCCGGGACTTTAGCCTACGAGCAGTACTTC. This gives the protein CASSPPSGTLAYEQYF.

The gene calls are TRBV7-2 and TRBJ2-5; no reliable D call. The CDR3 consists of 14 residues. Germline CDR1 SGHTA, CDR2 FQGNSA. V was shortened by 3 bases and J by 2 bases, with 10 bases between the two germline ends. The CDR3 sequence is CASSFQGRQETQYF. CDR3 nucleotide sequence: TGTGCCAGCAGCTTTCAAGGTAGACAAGAGACCCAGTACTTC.

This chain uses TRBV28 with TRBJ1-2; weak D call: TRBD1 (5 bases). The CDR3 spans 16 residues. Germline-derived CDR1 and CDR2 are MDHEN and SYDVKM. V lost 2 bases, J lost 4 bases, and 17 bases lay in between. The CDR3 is CASSLGGRGRSYGYTF. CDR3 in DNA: TGTGCCAGCAGTTTAGGGGGGAGGGGACGCTCCTATGGCTACACCTTC.

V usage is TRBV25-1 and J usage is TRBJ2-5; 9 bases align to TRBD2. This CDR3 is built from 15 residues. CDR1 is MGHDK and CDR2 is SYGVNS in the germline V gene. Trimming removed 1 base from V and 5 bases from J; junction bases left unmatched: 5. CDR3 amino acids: CASSEFMAGGETQYF. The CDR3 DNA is TGTGCCAGCAGTGAATTTATGGCGGGAGGGGAGACCCAGTACTTC.

The CDR3 DNA sequence: TGTGCCAGCAGCGTAGAAACTAGCGGTAGCAGCGAGCAGTACTTC. Residues: CASSVETSGSSEQYF. The rearrangement uses TRBV9 and TRBJ2-7; the match to TRBD2 covers 8 bases. The CDR3 extends over 15 amino acids. Germline V gene data show CDR1 as SGDLS and CDR2 as YYNGEE. V lost 0 bases to trimming and J lost 6 bases; unmatched junction nucleotides: 8.

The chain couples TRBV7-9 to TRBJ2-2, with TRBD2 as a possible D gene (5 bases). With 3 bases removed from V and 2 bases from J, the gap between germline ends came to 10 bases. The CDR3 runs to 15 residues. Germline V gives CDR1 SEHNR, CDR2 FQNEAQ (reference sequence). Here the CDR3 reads CASSFSAVNTGELFF. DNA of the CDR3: TGTGCCAGCAGCTTTTCAGCGGTTAACACCGGGGAGCTGTTTTTT.

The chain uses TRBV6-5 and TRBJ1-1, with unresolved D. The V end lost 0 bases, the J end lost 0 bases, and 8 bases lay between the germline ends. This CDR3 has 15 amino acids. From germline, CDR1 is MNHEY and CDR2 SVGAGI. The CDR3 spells CASSYSTNLNTEAFF. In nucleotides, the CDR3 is TGTGCCAGCAGTTACTCAACAAATTTGAACACTGAAGCTTTCTTT.

The DNA of the CDR3 is TGTGCCAGCTCACCAAGGGTGGAGGAAAAACTGTTTTTT. Its protein product is CASSPRVEEKLFF. The chain employs TRBV18 and TRBJ1-4; D call uncertain. The length of the CDR3 is 13 residues. The germline gives CDR1 KGHSH, CDR2 LQKENI. The ends were cut back, 2 bases at V and 8 bases at J, with 9 bases in the middle.

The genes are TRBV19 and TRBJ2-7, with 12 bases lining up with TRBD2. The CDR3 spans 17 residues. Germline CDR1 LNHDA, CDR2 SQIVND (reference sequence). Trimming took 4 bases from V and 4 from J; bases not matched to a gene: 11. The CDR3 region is CASSKRLAGEKAYEQYF. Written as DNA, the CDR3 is TGTGCCAGTAGTAAACGACTAGCGGGAGAGAAAGCGTACGAGCAGTACTTC.

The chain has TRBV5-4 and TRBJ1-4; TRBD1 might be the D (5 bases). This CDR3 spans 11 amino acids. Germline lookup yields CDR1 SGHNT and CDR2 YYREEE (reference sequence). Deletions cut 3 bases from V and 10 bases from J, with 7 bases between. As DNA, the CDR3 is TGTGCCAGCAGCTCCGGGGGAAAACTGTTTTTT. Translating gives CASSSGGKLFF.

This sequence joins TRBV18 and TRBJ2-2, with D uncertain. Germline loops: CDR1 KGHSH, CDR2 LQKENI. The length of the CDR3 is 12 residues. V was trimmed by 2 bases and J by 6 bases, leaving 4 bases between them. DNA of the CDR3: TGTGCCAGCTCACCAGGGCCCGGGGAGCTGTTTTTT. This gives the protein CASSPGPGELFF.

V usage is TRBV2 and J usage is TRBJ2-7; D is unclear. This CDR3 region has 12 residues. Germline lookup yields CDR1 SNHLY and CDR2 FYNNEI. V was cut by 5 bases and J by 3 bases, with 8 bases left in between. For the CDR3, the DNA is TGTGCCAGCAGTCCCTACAGCTACGAGCAGTACTTC. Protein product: CASSPYSYEQYF.

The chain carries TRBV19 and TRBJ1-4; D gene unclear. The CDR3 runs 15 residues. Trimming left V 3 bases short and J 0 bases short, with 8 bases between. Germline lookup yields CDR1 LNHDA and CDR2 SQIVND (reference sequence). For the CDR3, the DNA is TGTGCCAGTAGTATTTATGGACCAACTAATGAAAAACTGTTTTTT. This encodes CASSIYGPTNEKLFF.

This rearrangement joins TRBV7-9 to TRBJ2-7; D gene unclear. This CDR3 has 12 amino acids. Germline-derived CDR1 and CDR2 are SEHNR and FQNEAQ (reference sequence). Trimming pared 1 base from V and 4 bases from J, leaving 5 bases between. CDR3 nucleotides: TGTGCCAGCAGCTTAGATTTATACGAGCAGTACTTC. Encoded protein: CASSLDLYEQYF. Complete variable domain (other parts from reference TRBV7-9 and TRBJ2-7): DTGVSQNPRHKITKRGQNVTFRCDPISEHNRLYWYRQTLGQGPEFLTYFQNEAQLEKSRLLSDRFSAERPKGSFSTLEIQRTEQGDSAMYLCASSLDLYEQYFGPGTRLTVT.